This T cell receptor (beta chain) was captured in a study of blood T cells in healthy people across ages. Total RNA extraction produced at least 6 micrograms (per sample) for the study. The use of a sample-barcoded 5' primer and a J-beta primer mix characterized a second PCR of about 7 to 12 cycles. TCRdb itself ran the 5' RACE reads through MiXCR, one entry per CDR3 protein. This sample has about 1.1 million distinct CDR3 sequences; 35% to 45% occur once, and the top ten carry about 12%. This CDR3 contains 14 residues. With 4 bases clipped from V and 5 bases from J, the junction kept 7 bases outside the gene matches. CDR1 is DFQATT and CDR2 is SNEGSKA in the germline V gene (reference sequence). Regarding the study as a whole: Roughly linearly, TCR beta diversity per million T cells fell as age increased. Relative to aged donors, long-lived donors carried more naive CD4+ cells and displayed higher diversity. A strong correlation was found between TCR beta diversity and the percentage of naive T cells.

This clonotype was detected once. The antigen remains undetermined. Sequenced material: blood. The TCR originated in a man younger than 35 in good health. V gene TRBV20-1 combines with J gene TRBJ2-1; the match to TRBD2 covers 8 bases. In nucleotides, the CDR3 is TGCAGTGCTAACGGCGGGGGGCCCCACAATGAGCAGTTCTTC. The encoded protein is CSANGGGPHNEQFF.